This T cell receptor beta chain was sequenced for a study of CD8 T cells in Susac syndrome. Findings and caveats of the study: An acknowledgment was made by the study that its TCR sequencing and HLA analysis involved relatively few individuals.

Looked up from germline, CDR1 is MNHEY and CDR2 is SMNVEV (reference sequence). The CDR3 is 17 amino acids. With V trimmed by 3 bases and J by 7 bases, 9 bases remained unmatched. The multiple sclerosis control group consisted of treatment-naive patients whose relapsing-remitting disease, which was either stable or active, fulfilled revised McDonald criteria. Of note for this clonotype: Its antigen is not identified.

RNA in amounts of roughly 0.45 to 1 ug was reverse transcribed with random hexamers. Amplification of TCR beta CDR3 was carried out by immunoSEQ multiplex PCR, which covered 54 Vbeta and 13 Jbeta segments. TCRdb independently ran MiXCR on the immunoSEQ multiplex PCR reads; one entry per CDR3 protein. The sample includes almost 450,000 distinct CDR3 sequences, around 85% seen only once; the top ten take approximately 0.12%. This receptor was taken from a human donor with multiple sclerosis. Sequenced input: CD8+ T cells from PBMCs. The chain has TRBV27 and TRBJ2-2; 12 bases fit TRBD2. The DNA of the CDR3 is TGTGCCAGCAGTTTGGAGCTGCTAGCGGGAGGGGGCGGGGAGCTGTTTTTT. Residues: CASSLELLAGGGGELFF.